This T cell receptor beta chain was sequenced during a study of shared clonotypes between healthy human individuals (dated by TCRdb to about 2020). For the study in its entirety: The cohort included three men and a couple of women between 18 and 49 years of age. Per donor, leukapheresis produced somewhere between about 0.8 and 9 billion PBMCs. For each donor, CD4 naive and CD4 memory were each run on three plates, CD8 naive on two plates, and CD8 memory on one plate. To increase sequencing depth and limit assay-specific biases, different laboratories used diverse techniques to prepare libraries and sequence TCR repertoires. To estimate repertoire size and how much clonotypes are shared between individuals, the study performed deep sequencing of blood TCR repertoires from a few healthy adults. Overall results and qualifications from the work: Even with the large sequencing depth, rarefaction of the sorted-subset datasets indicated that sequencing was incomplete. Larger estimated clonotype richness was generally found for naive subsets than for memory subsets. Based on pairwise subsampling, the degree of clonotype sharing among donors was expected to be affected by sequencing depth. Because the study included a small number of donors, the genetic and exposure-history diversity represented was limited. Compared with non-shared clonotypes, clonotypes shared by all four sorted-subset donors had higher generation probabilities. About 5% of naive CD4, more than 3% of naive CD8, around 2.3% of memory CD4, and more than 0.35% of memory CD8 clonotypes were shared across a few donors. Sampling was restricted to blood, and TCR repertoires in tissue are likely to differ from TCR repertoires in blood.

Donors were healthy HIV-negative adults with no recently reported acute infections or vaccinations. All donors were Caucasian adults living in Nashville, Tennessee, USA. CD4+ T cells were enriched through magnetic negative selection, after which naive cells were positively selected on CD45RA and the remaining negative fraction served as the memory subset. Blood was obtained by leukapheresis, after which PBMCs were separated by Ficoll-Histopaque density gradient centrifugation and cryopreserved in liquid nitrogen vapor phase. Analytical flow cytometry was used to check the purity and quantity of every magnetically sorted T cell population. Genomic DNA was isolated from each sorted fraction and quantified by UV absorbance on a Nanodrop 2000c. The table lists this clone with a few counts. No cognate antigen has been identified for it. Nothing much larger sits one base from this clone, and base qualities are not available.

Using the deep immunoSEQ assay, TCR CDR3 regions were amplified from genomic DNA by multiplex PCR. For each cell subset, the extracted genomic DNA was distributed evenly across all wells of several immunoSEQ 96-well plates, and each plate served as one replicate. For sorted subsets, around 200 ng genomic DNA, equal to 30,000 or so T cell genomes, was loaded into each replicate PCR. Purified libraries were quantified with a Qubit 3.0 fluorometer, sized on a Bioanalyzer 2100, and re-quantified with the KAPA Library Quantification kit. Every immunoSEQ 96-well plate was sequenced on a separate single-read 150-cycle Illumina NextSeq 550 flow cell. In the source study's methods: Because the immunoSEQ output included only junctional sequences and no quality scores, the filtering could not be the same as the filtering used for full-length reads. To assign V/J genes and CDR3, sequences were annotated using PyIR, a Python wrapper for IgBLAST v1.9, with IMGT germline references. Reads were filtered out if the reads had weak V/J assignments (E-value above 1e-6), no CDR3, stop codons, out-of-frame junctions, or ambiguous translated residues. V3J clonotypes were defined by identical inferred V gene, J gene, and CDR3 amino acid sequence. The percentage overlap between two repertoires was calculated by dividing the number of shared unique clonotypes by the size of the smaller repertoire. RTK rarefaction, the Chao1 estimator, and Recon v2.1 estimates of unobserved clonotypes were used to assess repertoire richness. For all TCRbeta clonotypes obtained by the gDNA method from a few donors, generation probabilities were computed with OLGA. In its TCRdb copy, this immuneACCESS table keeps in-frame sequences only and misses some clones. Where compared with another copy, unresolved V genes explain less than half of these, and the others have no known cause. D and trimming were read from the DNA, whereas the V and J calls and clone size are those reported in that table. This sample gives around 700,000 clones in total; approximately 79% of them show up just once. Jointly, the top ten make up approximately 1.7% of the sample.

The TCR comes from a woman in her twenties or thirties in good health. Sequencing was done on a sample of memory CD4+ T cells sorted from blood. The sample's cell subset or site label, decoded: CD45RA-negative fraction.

The sequenced DNA: TGTGCCAGCAGCCAAGATATAGACTCTCGCGCAACCTACAATGAGCAGTTCTTC. It codes for CASSQDIDSRATYNEQFF. The sequence is built from TRBV14 and TRBJ2-1, with no D gene named confidently. At the junction V is shortened by 0 bases and J by 2 bases, with 17 bases in between. CDR1 and CDR2, looked up from the germline V gene, are SGHDN and FVKESK. The CDR3 contains 18 residues, cysteine and phenylalanine counted. Only the CDR3 DNA is retained, 54 bases long and in frame from the first base.